Below, 32 T cell receptor beta chains from the same sample are listed, as sequenced in a study of read filtering for tumor transcriptome and immune sequencing. The library was built from 400 ng RNA with molecular barcoded adaptors for alpha/delta and beta/gamma chains. TCRdb itself ran the reads through MiXCR, one entry per CDR3 protein. This sample has about 46,000 distinct CDR3 sequences; around 19% occur once, and the top ten carry roughly 37%. The material sequenced was a population of CD138-negative cells sorted from bone marrow. Receptors were obtained from a donor at least 40 years old with multiple myeloma.

The sample holds many counts of this clonotype. The chain combines TRBV10-3 with TRBJ1-2; 10 bases fit TRBD1. Trimming took 5 bases from V and 8 from J; bases not matched to a gene: 5. Germline CDR1 reads ENHRY; CDR2 reads SYGVKD. This CDR3 region has 13 residues. The CDR3 sequence: CAISRQGATGYTF. CDR3 nucleotide sequence: TGTGCCATCAGTCGACAGGGGGCGACAGGCTACACCTTC.

This clonotype was recorded at least ten times. The CDR3 protein is CASSHPIGQSSYNEQFF. The CDR3 region has the DNA TGCGCCAGCAGTCACCCAATTGGACAGTCCTCCTACAATGAGCAGTTCTTC. This chain connects TRBV23-1 to TRBJ2-1; possible D gene TRBD1, 6 bases. Being an ORF, TRBV23-1 has a function that is uncertain. The CDR3 is made up of 17 amino acids. Trimming took off 3 bases at V and 0 bases at J, with 15 bases between the two ends.

In its sample, this clonotype was seen many times. The chain combines TRBV9 with TRBJ2-7, with 10 bases that match TRBD1. This CDR3 has 14 amino acids. V gave up 0 bases and J gave up 7 bases; unmatched junction bases: 4. Looked up from germline, CDR1 is SGDLS and CDR2 is YYNGEE. CDR3 nucleotide sequence: TGTGCCAGCAGCGTAGGACAGGGGGCAGGGGAGCAGTACTTC. Amino acid sequence: CASSVGQGAGEQYF.

Worth noting for this clonotype: A much bigger clone sits one base away, suggesting this may be a read error. V and J are TRBV3-1 and TRBJ2-7; D is unresolved. V lost 2 bases, J lost 6 bases, and 8 bases lay in between. This CDR3 spans 12 amino acids. The V gene's germline CDR1 is LGHDT and CDR2 YNNKEL (reference sequence). The CDR3: CASSQYTLEQYF. CDR3 in DNA: TGTGCCAGCAGCCAATATACCCTCGAGCAGTACTTC.

The chain is built from TRBV7-6 and TRBJ2-3; D is uncertain. V lost 2 bases to trimming and J lost 1 base, with 7 bases between them. The germline gives CDR1 SGHVS, CDR2 FNYEAQ. The CDR3 loop spans 14 amino acids. The CDR3 loop is CASSLMAGTDTQYF. CDR3 nucleotides: TGTGCCAGCAGCTTAATGGCAGGCACAGATACGCAGTATTTT.

This clonotype was seen a few times. This chain connects TRBV20-1 to TRBJ2-3; 10 nucleotides match TRBD2. Per the germline V gene, CDR1 is DFQATT and CDR2 is SNEGSKA (reference sequence). Trimming at V came to 3 bases and at J to 0 bases, leaving 0 bases not matched to a gene. The CDR3 contains 14 residues. CDR3 DNA sequence: TGCAGTGCTAGGACTAGCGGGAGCACAGATACGCAGTATTTT. It yields the protein CSARTSGSTDTQYF.

This clonotype showed up many times. The chain is built from TRBV23-1 and TRBJ2-7; D is unresolved. TRBV23-1 is marked as an open reading frame, function uncertain. The CDR3 loop spans 18 amino acids. The V end was cut by 3 bases, the J end by 9 bases, with 30 bases between. The DNA of the CDR3 is TGCGCCAGCAGTCACTCTTTTGAGCCAGTTCCTGGAACCCGATCGCAGTACTTC. Its protein product is CASSHSFEPVPGTRSQYF.

This clonotype was counted at least ten times. V gene TRBV7-2 combines with J gene TRBJ2-1; D perhaps matches TRBD1 (6 bases). This CDR3 contains 17 residues. In germline, CDR1 is SGHTA, CDR2 FQGNSA. Trimming took off 2 bases at V and 5 bases at J, with 19 bases between the two ends. CDR3 sequence reads: CASSLTDTGWGHNEQFF. CDR3 in DNA: TGTGCCAGCAGCTTAACGGATACAGGGTGGGGCCACAATGAGCAGTTCTTC.

The sample holds many counts of this clonotype. The V and J genes are TRBV12-3 or TRBV12-4 and TRBJ1-5, with D uncertain. V lost 3 bases, J lost 1 base, and 7 bases lay in between. The CDR3 sequence is 14 residues long. Here the CDR3 reads CASSFLGSNQPQHF. In DNA form, the CDR3 reads TGTGCCAGCAGTTTTCTGGGCAGCAATCAGCCCCAGCATTTT.

The table lists this clonotype with a count of one. The chain has TRBV28 and TRBJ1-2, with TRBD1 identical over 11 bases. Germline CDR1 MDHEN, CDR2 SYDVKM. The V gene end was trimmed by 6 bases and the J gene end by 8 bases; junction bases not matched to a gene: 5. CDR3 length: 13 residues. The CDR3 protein is CASSRGQGAGYTF. The CDR3 DNA reads TGTGCCAGCAGCCGAGGACAGGGGGCGGGCTACACCTTC.

About this clonotype itself: It may be a read error: a sequence one base away is much more abundant. This sequence joins TRBV19 and TRBJ1-4; D uncertain. Germline CDR1 and CDR2: LNHDA and SQIVND (reference sequence). There are 14 residues in the CDR3. CDR3: CASSSPATNEKLLF. Here the CDR3 DNA reads TGTGCCAGTAGTTCGCCGGCAACTAATGAAAAACTGTTATTT. Combining the CDR3 with reference TRBV19 and TRBJ1-4 gives the whole variable domain DGGITQSPKYLFRKEGQNVTLSCEQNLNHDAMYWYRQDPGQGLRLIYYSQIVNDFQKGDIAEGYSVSREKKESFPLTVTSAQKNPTAFYLCASSSPATNEKLLFGSGTQLSVL.

This clonotype was seen more than once but under ten times. A much larger clone lies a single base off, so this may be a read error. This rearrangement joins TRBV28 to TRBJ2-5; 7 bases line up with TRBD2. This CDR3 contains 13 residues. CDR1 is MDHEN, CDR2 SYDVKM, per germline. V lost 3 bases, J lost 7 bases, and 5 bases stayed unmatched. CDR3 DNA sequence: TGTGCCAGCAGTTTCGGGGGGAGAGTGACCCAGTACTTC. Protein sequence: CASSFGGRVTQYF.

This clonotype was detected ten times or more. V is TRBV29-1 and J is TRBJ2-5; D call uncertain. V was clipped by 0 bases and J by 6 bases, with 5 bases between them. Germline lookup yields CDR1 SQVTM and CDR2 ANQGSEA. The CDR3 loop spans 11 amino acids. The CDR3 nucleotides are TGCAGCGTTGAAGATCCACAGACCCAGTACTTC. Its translation: CSVEDPQTQYF.

In its sample, this clonotype was seen many times. The rearrangement links TRBV7-9 to TRBJ2-1, with TRBD2 identical over 12 bases. Germline V gene sequence: CDR1 SEHNR, CDR2 FQNEAQ (reference sequence). The V segment lost 5 bases and the J segment 12 bases; nucleotides outside the gene matches: 14. This CDR3 has 16 amino acids. Here the CDR3 reads CASSQRAPSGRARQFF. The DNA for the CDR3 is TGTGCCAGCAGCCAAAGGGCGCCTAGCGGGAGGGCCCGGCAGTTCTTC.

In this sample, this clonotype turned up many times. The chain uses TRBV12-3 or TRBV12-4 and TRBJ2-1; D might be TRBD2 (6 bases). The CDR3 is made up of 14 amino acids. Trimming removed 4 bases from V and 6 bases from J, with 13 bases in between. The DNA for the CDR3 is TGTGCCAGCAGTTCCGGCGGGATGGGCAATGAGCAGTTCTTC. This sequence encodes CASSSGGMGNEQFF.

Details on this clonotype: This may be a read error: a much more frequent sequence differs by one nucleotide. This chain connects TRBV20-1 to TRBJ2-1; D is perhaps TRBD1 (6 bases). The CDR3 contains 14 residues. CDR1 and CDR2 from the germline V gene are DFQATT and SNEGSKA (reference sequence). The CDR3 DNA reads as TGCAGTGCCCTAGGACAGTGGGAAAACAATGGGCAGTTCTTC. Residues: CSALGQWENNGQFF.

V usage is TRBV20-1 and J usage is TRBJ2-3; D gene ambiguous. The length of the CDR3 is 14 residues. V was trimmed by 0 bases and J by 3 bases, leaving 10 bases between them. Germline V gives CDR1 DFQATT, CDR2 SNEGSKA (reference sequence). The DNA for the CDR3 is TGCAGTGCTAGAGATGACGCTCGTACAGATACGCAGTATTTT. Amino acids: CSARDDARTDTQYF.

The rearrangement joins TRBV29-1 to TRBJ2-1; 11 positions agree with TRBD2. Germline lookup yields CDR1 SQVTM and CDR2 ANQGSEA. The CDR3 loop spans 17 amino acids. V dropped 0 bases and J dropped 0; count of bases not matched to a gene: 4. CDR3 amino acids: CSVEDLTSGDSYNEQFF. The DNA of the CDR3 is TGCAGCGTTGAAGATCTGACTAGCGGGGACTCCTACAATGAGCAGTTCTTC.

The table lists this clonotype with a few counts. This chain links TRBV5-1 with TRBJ1-5, with D uncertain. Germline lookup yields CDR1 SGHRS and CDR2 YFSETQ. Trimming took 0 bases from V and 3 from J, leaving 7 bases between them. The CDR3 is 14 residues long. The CDR3 nucleotides are TGCGCCAGCAGCTTGGGTCAGGACAATCAGCCCCAGCATTTT. It codes for CASSLGQDNQPQHF.

Written as DNA, the CDR3 is TGCAGTGCTAGAAAGACAGACGGCTCCTACGAGCAGTACTTC. It specifies CSARKTDGSYEQYF. This chain joins TRBV20-1 and TRBJ2-7; weak D call: TRBD1 (5 bases). V was cut by 2 bases and J by 0 bases, with 11 bases left in between. The germline gives CDR1 DFQATT, CDR2 SNEGSKA (reference sequence). This CDR3 comprises 14 residues.

This clonotype was counted many times. V and J are TRBV3-1 and TRBJ2-7; D may be TRBD1 (6 bases). The CDR3 sequence is 14 residues long. Germline CDR1 and CDR2: LGHDT and YNNKEL (reference sequence). Trimming removed 0 bases at V and 3 bases at J, with 9 bases between. As DNA, the CDR3 is TGTGCCAGCAGCCAAGAGACAGGTATCTACGAGCAGTACTTC. It translates to CASSQETGIYEQYF.

A note on this clonotype: A much larger clonotype is one base distant, so this may be a read error. This sequence joins TRBV10-3 and TRBJ1-1; D gene uncertain. Per the germline V gene, CDR1 is ENHRY and CDR2 is SYGVKD. The CDR3 is made up of 13 amino acids. The CDR3 DNA reads TGTGCCATCAATGAGTCTGGGAACACTGAAGCTTTCTTT. This encodes CAINESGNTEAFF.

This clonotype was seen at least ten times. The chain carries TRBV25-1 and TRBJ2-1; a weak D match, TRBD2 (5 bases). Germline assignment: CDR1 MGHDK and CDR2 SYGVNS. V dropped 1 base and J dropped 1 base, with 11 bases sitting between them. The CDR3 totals 16 residues. CDR3: CASSEFRGMSYNEQFF. The CDR3 DNA reads TGTGCCAGCAGTGAATTTCGAGGGATGTCCTACAATGAGCAGTTCTTC. The variable domain in full, completed from reference TRBV25-1 and TRBJ2-1, reads EADIYQTPRYLVIGTGKKITLECSQTMGHDKMYWYQQDPGMELHLIHYSYGVNSTEKGDLSSESTVSRIRTEHFPLTLESARPSHTSQYLCASSEFRGMSYNEQFFGPGTRLTVL.

The chain has TRBV19 and TRBJ2-2; possible D gene TRBD2, 6 bases. The CDR3 covers 12 residues. V lost 8 bases and J lost 7, with 11 bases in between. Germline values: CDR1 LNHDA, CDR2 SQIVND (reference sequence). The CDR3 coding sequence is TGTGCCAGTGGTAGCGGCGGCGGGGAGCTGTTTTTT. Translating gives CASGSGGGELFF.

Only a few counts were recorded for this clonotype. The rearrangement joins TRBV12-3 or TRBV12-4 to TRBJ2-1; 10 bases align to TRBD2. J was trimmed by 10 bases and V by 6 bases; bases with no gene match: 6. The CDR3 contains 13 residues. The CDR3 sequence is CASSPLAGTEQFF. CDR3 sequence (DNA): TGTGCCAGCAGCCCACTAGCGGGGACAGAGCAGTTCTTC.

This clonotype was found many times. This chain connects TRBV20-1 to TRBJ2-7; perhaps TRBD2 as D (6 bases). Germline CDR1 reads DFQATT; CDR2 reads SNEGSKA (reference sequence). V lost 3 bases and J lost 3, with 15 bases in between. The CDR3 is 14 amino acids. CDR3 DNA sequence: TGCAGTGCTAGTGGGGCTCAGCGGGTCTACGAGCAGTACTTC. It yields the protein CSASGAQRVYEQYF.

V gene TRBV5-4 combines with J gene TRBJ2-5; 9 positions agree with TRBD2. This CDR3 is built from 15 residues. Trimming removed 4 bases from V and 1 base from J; junction bases left unmatched: 5. The V gene's germline CDR1 is SGHNT and CDR2 YYREEE (reference sequence). CDR3 in DNA: TGTGCCAGCAGCAAGACTAGCGGAGCCCAAGAGACCCAGTACTTC. It yields the protein CASSKTSGAQETQYF.

This clonotype has just a few counts. A junction boundary mismatches the germline segment, possibly from a read error. The V and J genes are TRBV12-3 or TRBV12-4 and TRBJ1-5; D uncertain. The CDR3 spans 12 residues. The CDR3, as DNA: TGTGCCAGCAGTGTCAGCAGTCAGCCCCAGCATTTT. Amino acid sequence: CASSVSSQPQHF.

This clonotype has more than one count but fewer than ten. The genes are TRBV20-1 and TRBJ1-5; perhaps TRBD1 as D (6 bases). V was cut by 0 bases and J by 6 bases, with 15 bases left in between. The germline V gene has CDR1 DFQATT and CDR2 SNEGSKA (reference sequence). CDR3 size: 15 residues. The CDR3 sequence: CSARDGGGGSQPQHF. The CDR3 DNA follows: TGCAGTGCTAGAGATGGGGGCGGTGGTAGTCAGCCCCAGCATTTT.

This clonotype was picked up a small number of times. The rearrangement uses TRBV5-4 and TRBJ2-5, with D unclear. V gave up 0 bases and J gave up 5 bases, with 14 bases separating them. This CDR3 is built from 15 residues. Germline CDR1 reads SGHNT; CDR2 reads YYREEE (reference sequence). CDR3 coding DNA: TGTGCCAGCAGCTTGGAAACCTGGGGATGGGAGACCCAGTACTTC. It is translated as CASSLETWGWETQYF.

This clonotype was observed many times. J is TRBJ1-2 and V is TRBV29-1; no definite D call. The germline V gene has CDR1 SQVTM and CDR2 ANQGSEA. Trimming took off 4 bases at V and 1 base at J, with 13 bases between the two ends. The CDR3 runs 14 residues. This CDR3 reads CSVARAQVNYGYTF. CDR3 coding DNA: TGCAGCGTTGCCCGGGCACAAGTTAACTATGGCTACACCTTC.

A note on this clonotype: A read error may produce the germline difference seen at one junction end. J is TRBJ2-1 and V is TRBV29-1, with D possibly TRBD1 on 6 matching bases. From germline, CDR1 is SQVTM and CDR2 ANQGSEA. The CDR3 sequence is 15 residues long. Here the CDR3 reads CGVELQGSSYNEQFF. DNA of the CDR3: TGCGGCGTTGAGTTACAGGGAAGCTCCTACAATGAGCAGTTCTTC.